This T cell receptor (beta chain) was identified during a study of T cells in Graves' hyperthyroidism and ophthalmopathy. The hyperthyroidism patients had all been newly diagnosed, and their disease duration was under 2 months. Their ages ranged from 18 to 65 years. Investigators excluded patients with uncontrolled infection, other autoimmune disease, pregnancy or lactation. On the basis of clinical symptoms, serum thyroxine and TRAb, thyroid ultrasound and orbital computed tomography, diagnoses were made. Notes on the study in general: Clonotypes that were expanded in thyroid above 0.001 mostly appeared in blood too.

What was amplified from RNA transcripts were TCR beta CDR3 regions. The TCR CDR3 first-round RT-PCR relied on the HTBI primer set. TCRdb fed the multiplex PCR reads into MiXCR, producing one record per CDR3 protein. The table shows hundreds of thousands of distinct CDR3 sequences, with 16% occurring only once. Germline values: CDR1 DFQATT, CDR2 SNEGSKA (reference sequence). The CDR3 runs to 14 residues. V was cut by 3 bases and J by 3 bases, with 12 bases left in between. This clonotype showed up many times. Its antigen is not identified. The sample consisted of blood. This receptor was obtained from a woman aged 18-30 years with Graves' hyperthyroidism. The chain links TRBV20-1 to TRBJ1-5; D gene unclear. The CDR3 here is CSARSRGFNQPQHF. CDR3 nucleotide sequence: TGCAGTGCTAGGTCCCGAGGCTTCAATCAGCCCCAGCATTTT.